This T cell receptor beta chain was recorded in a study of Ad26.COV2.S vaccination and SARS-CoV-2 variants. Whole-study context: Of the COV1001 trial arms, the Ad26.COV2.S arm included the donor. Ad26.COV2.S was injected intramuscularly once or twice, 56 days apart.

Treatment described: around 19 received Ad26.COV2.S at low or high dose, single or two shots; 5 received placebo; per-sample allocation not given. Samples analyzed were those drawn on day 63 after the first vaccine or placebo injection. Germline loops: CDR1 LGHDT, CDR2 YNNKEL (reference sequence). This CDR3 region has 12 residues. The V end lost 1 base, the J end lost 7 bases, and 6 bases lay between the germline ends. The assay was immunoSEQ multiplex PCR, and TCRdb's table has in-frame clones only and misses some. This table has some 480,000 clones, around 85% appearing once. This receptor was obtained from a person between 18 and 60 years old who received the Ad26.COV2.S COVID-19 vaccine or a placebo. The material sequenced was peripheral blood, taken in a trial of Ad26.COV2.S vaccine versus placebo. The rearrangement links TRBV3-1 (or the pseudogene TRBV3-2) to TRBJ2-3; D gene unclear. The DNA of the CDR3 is TGTGCCAGCAGCCAAGGACCTAATACGCAGTATTTT. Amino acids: CASSQGPNTQYF.